Below, one T cell receptor (beta chain) is given with its context. These data are taken from a study of T cells after somatic rescue of genetic block. Germline V gene sequence: CDR1 MNHEY, CDR2 SMNVEV (reference sequence). This CDR3 comprises 14 residues. V was shortened by 0 bases and J by 12 bases, with 15 bases between the two germline ends. Here immunoSEQ multiplex PCR was the method, and the copy in TCRdb shows in-frame clones only, minus some. Among approximately 71,000 clones listed, approximately 90% were seen once. J is TRBJ2-1 and V is TRBV27, with D tentatively TRBD2 (6 bases). The origin of this receptor is a middle-aged man. The sample taken for sequencing was peripheral blood mononuclear cells (PBMCs). The CDR3 loop is CASSLSRPGRGQFF. DNA for the CDR3: TGTGCCAGCAGTTTATCGAGGCCGGGGCGGGGGCAGTTCTTC.